Below, one T cell receptor beta chain is given with its context. Sequencing was performed with immunoSEQ multiplex PCR; in TCRdb, only in-frame clones are kept and a portion is missing. The sample lists over 85,000 clones; about 86% were seen once. This CDR3 contains 11 residues. Germline loops: CDR1 MNHEY, CDR2 SVGAGI. With 6 bases removed from V and 3 bases from J, the gap between germline ends came to 6 bases. This specimen belongs to a study of blood T cell repertoires in COVID-19. Background on the study: Sources were T cells, B-cell-depleted T cells, or PBMCs; the material itself was cDNA or gDNA.

Material: peripheral blood. This chain links TRBV6-5 with TRBJ2-7; D might be TRBD2 (6 bases). The sequence came from a woman in her 70s with acute or convalescent COVID-19. The CDR3 sequence is CASRDYYEQYF. CDR3 coding DNA: TGTGCCAGCAGGGACTACTACGAGCAGTACTTC.